This T cell receptor (beta chain) was sequenced in a study of cytomegalovirus exposure and HLA in healthy donors. V shed 4 bases and J shed 6 bases, with 15 bases lying between them. Germline CDR1 is MDHEN and CDR2 is SYDVKM. The CDR3 spans 15 residues. Study-wide results and caveats: Reportedly, diagnosis of cytomegalovirus status by the classifier showed high specificity and sensitivity. Indistinguishability led to the exclusion of some V segments, TRBV6-2 and TRBV6-3 included.

This PCR relied on a set of 60 Vbeta primers and 13 Jbeta primers. Produced via immunoSEQ multiplex PCR; TCRdb's table is partial and in-frame only. The sample contains around 140,000 clones, roughly 77% of which appear only once. With regard to this clone: The target antigen is unknown.

The sequencing sample was made of PBMCs. The chain is built from TRBV28 and TRBJ1-4; tentative D call: TRBD1 (5 bases). The sequence came from a man aged 35 to 55 in good health and CMV-seronegative. CDR3 sequence: CASSSRKGWDEKLFF. The CDR3 DNA follows: TGTGCCAGCAGTTCCCGCAAGGGGTGGGATGAAAAACTGTTTTTT.